The sequence of this T cell receptor beta chain was determined in a study of OX40 agonist ivuxolimab in advanced cancers. The study, taken as a whole, reports: Relatively little clonal expansion, among the lowest observed, appeared in partial responders at 0.1-3.0 mg/kg. What antigens the expanded peripheral T cells recognized was never established.

Here immunoSEQ multiplex PCR was the method, and the copy in TCRdb shows in-frame clones only, minus some. The table includes 50,000 to 75,000 clones, approximately 90% detected once. Worth noting for this clone: Its target is not known.

The CDR3 contains 19 residues. V was pared by 4 bases and J by 1 base, with 8 bases of the junction left unmatched. The chain carries TRBV5-3 and TRBJ2-2; 15 bases fit TRBD2. TRBV5-3 falls under the ORF class, with uncertain function. The sample here was CD4+ or CD8+ T cells sorted from blood, taken in a trial of the OX40 agonist ivuxolimab. The sequence came from an adult with an advanced solid tumor such as melanoma, head and neck, liver or kidney cancer. In DNA form, the CDR3 reads TGTGCCAGAAGCCCTGGACTAGCGGGAGGGCCTGTGAACACCGGGGAGCTGTTTTTT. As protein: CARSPGLAGGPVNTGELFF.